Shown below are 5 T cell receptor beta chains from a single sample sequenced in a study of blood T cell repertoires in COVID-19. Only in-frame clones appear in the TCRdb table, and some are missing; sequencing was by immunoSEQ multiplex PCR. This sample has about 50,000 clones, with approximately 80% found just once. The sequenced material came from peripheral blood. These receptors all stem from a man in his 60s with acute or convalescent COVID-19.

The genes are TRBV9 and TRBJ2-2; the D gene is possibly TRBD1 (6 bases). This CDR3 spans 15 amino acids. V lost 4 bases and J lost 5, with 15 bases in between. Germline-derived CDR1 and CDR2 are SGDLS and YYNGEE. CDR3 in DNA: TGTGCCAGCAGCCCACCGGGGCAGGGGACCGGGGAGCTGTTTTTT. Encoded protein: CASSPPGQGTGELFF.

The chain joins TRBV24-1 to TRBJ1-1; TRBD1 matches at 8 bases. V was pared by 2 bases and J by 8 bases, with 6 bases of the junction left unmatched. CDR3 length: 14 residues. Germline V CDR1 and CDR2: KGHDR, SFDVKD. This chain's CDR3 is CATSDSSRGPEAFF. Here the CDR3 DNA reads TGTGCCACCAGTGATTCTTCCAGGGGGCCGGAAGCTTTCTTT.

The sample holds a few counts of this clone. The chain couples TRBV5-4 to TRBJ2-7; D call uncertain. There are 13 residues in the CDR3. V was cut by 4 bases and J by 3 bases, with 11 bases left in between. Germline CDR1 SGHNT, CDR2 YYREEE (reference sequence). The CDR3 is CASSKTENYEQYF. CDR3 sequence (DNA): TGTGCCAGCAGCAAAACAGAAAACTACGAGCAGTACTTC.

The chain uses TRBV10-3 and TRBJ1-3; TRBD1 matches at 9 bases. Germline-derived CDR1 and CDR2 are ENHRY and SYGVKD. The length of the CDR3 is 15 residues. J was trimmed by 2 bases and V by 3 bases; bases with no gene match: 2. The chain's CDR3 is CAISDRQGAGNTIYF. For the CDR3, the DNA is TGTGCCATCAGTGACCGACAGGGGGCTGGAAACACCATATATTTT.

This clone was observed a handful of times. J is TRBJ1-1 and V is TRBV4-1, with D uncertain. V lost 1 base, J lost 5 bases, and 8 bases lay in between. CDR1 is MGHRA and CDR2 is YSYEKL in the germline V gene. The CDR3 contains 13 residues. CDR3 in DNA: TGCGCCAGCAGCCAAGGACTAGGGACTGAAGCTTTCTTT. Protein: CASSQGLGTEAFF.